This T cell receptor (beta chain) was recorded in a study of shared clonotypes between healthy human individuals. CD8 cells classed as naive were CD45RO-negative and positively selected for CCR7, excluding terminally differentiated effector memory CD45RA+ cells. With 11 bases clipped from V and 1 base from J, the junction kept 9 bases outside the gene matches. The CDR3 sequence is 14 residues long. Germline CDR1 MNHNS, CDR2 SASEGT. Profiled with immunoSEQ multiplex PCR; TCRdb holds only in-frame clones, not every one. The sample shows approximately 2,200,000 clones, just over 90% of them seen only once.

The chain carries TRBV6-1 and TRBJ1-1; 8 bases line up with TRBD1. The source is a man between 18 and 29 years old in good health. Some clones in this sample may be carry-over from other donors' samples. The sequencing input was naive CD8+ T cells from PBMCs. CDR3 residues: CAGISGTGNTEAFF. The CDR3 DNA reads TGTGCCGGAATCTCCGGGACAGGGAACACTGAAGCTTTCTTT.